This TCR beta chain comes out of a study of blood T cell repertoires in COVID-19. Whole-study context: Acute and convalescent COVID-19 samples came from the United States, Italy and Spain.

Per the study methods: Amplification with reference gene primers provided the estimates of nucleated cell counts. Sequencing was performed with immunoSEQ multiplex PCR; in TCRdb, only in-frame clones are kept and a portion is missing. V and J calls and clone size are as listed in that table; D and trimming were resolved from the DNA. This sample has around 100,000 clones, with more than 70% found just once. The count of this clone is one. Sequences were obtained from peripheral blood. The receptor was derived from a human donor in a cohort sampled during active COVID-19.

CDR3 sequence reads: CASSLAGGTYEQYF. CDR3 nucleotide sequence: TGTGCCAGCAGTCTAGCGGGAGGAACGTACGAGCAGTACTTC. The chain combines TRBV7-9 with TRBJ2-7; TRBD2 aligns across 11 bases. V shed 6 bases and J 4 bases; nucleotides not matched to a gene: 5. The germline gives CDR1 SEHNR, CDR2 FQNEAQ (reference sequence). This CDR3 is built from 14 residues.